These T cell receptor beta chains were read from a single sample in a study of identical twins. MiXCR, run by TCRdb on the 5' RACE reads, gives a single entry per CDR3 protein. This table holds 1.5 million to 2 million distinct CDR3 sequences, more than 30% found once. The sequencing input was cord blood. These receptors were obtained from a newborn girl in good health. The CDR3 runs from the conserved cysteine through the conserved F or W. D genes are given only for firm matches. Where a row states a size, it is once, few, many or the class of an expanded clone; other rows omit it.

V gene	clone size	J gene	D gene	CDR3 DNA	CDR3 protein
TRBV20-1	few	TRBJ2-1	.	TGCAGTGCTAGAACTAGCTTCTACAATGAGCAGTTCTTC	CSARTSFYNEQFF
TRBV15	.	TRBJ2-7	TRBD1	TGTGCCACCAGCAGAGATTCCGGGACAGCCTTTGATGAGCAGTACTTC	CATSRDSGTAFDEQYF
TRBV28	few	TRBJ1-2	.	TGTGCCAGCAGCGAGAGCCCGACAGCCGTCTACACCTTC	CASSESPTAVYTF
TRBV2	.	TRBJ2-1	TRBD1	TGTGCCAGCAGTCGGGACAGGGGGTCGCTCAATGAGCAGTTCTTC	CASSRDRGSLNEQFF
TRBV27	.	TRBJ2-5	.	TGTGCCAGCAGTCCATTTATCAGGGAGAGTCGGGAGACCCAGTACTTC	CASSPFIRESRETQYF
TRBV3-1	.	TRBJ2-7	.	TGTGCCAGCCGCGCAGGGGTCTACAATGAGCAGTACTTC	CASRAGVYNEQYF
TRBV7-8	few	TRBJ2-7	.	TGTGCCAGCAGCTTAGCGCGAGTAGCGTACGAGCAGTACTTC	CASSLARVAYEQYF
TRBV11-2	few	TRBJ2-1	TRBD2	TGTGCCAGCAGCTTACGGGTGCTTCGGGAGGACTCCTACAATGAGCAGTTCTTC	CASSLRVLREDSYNEQFF
TRBV7-2	.	TRBJ2-1	TRBD1	TGTGCCAGCAGCCTAGTAGCCGGGACAGGTTATTACTATGAGCAGTTCTTC	CASSLVAGTGYYYEQFF
TRBV24-1	.	TRBJ2-7	TRBD1	TGTGCCCCATCAAACCCTCTCCGGGACAGGGCCTCCTACGAGCAGTACTTC	CAPSNPLRDRASYEQYF
TRBV7-9	.	TRBJ1-5	.	TGTGCCAGCAGCCGAGCTAATCAGCCCCAGCATTTT	CASSRANQPQHF
TRBV13	.	TRBJ2-3	.	TGTGCCAGCAGCTTAGGAAGTCCTACCCCAGATACGCAGTATTTT	CASSLGSPTPDTQYF
TRBV6-6	.	TRBJ2-7	TRBD1	TGTGCCGGCAGGGAACAGGGGTTAACCTACGAGCAGTACTTC	CAGREQGLTYEQYF
TRBV4-2	few	TRBJ1-1	.	TGTGCCAGCAGCCAAGTTCTAGGGAGGGGAGCTTTCTTT	CASSQVLGRGAFF
TRBV4-2	.	TRBJ1-5	.	TGTGCCAGCAGCCAAAAGGGACAAAATCAGCCCCAGCATTTT	CASSQKGQNQPQHF
TRBV11-1	few	TRBJ2-1	TRBD2	TGTGCCAGCAGCTTACGCGACGCTAGCGGGAGATACGACGGCTCCTACAATGAGCAGTTCTTC	CASSLRDASGRYDGSYNEQFF
TRBV7-9	.	TRBJ1-2	TRBD1	TGTGCCAGCAGCTTCTCCGGGACAGTGACTGGCTACACCTTC	CASSFSGTVTGYTF
TRBV6-5	few	TRBJ2-5	TRBD1	TGTGCCAGCAGTTACTCGAGGGGGCCAGAGACCCAGTACTTC	CASSYSRGPETQYF
TRBV6-6	.	TRBJ2-7	.	TGTGCCAGCAGTTACTCGATGGCCGGGACCTCCTACGAGCAGTACTTC	CASSYSMAGTSYEQYF
TRBV10-3	.	TRBJ2-7	TRBD2	TGTGCCATCAGGCCGCTAGCGGGAGAAGGGTACGAGCAGTACTTC	CAIRPLAGEGYEQYF
TRBV29-1	few	TRBJ2-3	.	TGCAGCGTTGAGGGTTTCGGGTGGGGCACAGATACGCAGTATTTT	CSVEGFGWGTDTQYF
TRBV20-1	few	TRBJ2-7	.	TGCAGTGCTCGAACGCTGACAGGTTTTTCCTACGAGCAGTACTTC	CSARTLTGFSYEQYF
TRBV5-1	.	TRBJ1-4	TRBD1	TGCGCCAGCAATCCGGGACAGGGTCTTCCAGGTGAAAAACTGTTTTTT	CASNPGQGLPGEKLFF
TRBV5-6	.	TRBJ1-1	.	TGTGTCAGCAGCGGGGCAGGGAGTAAAGCTTTCTTT	CVSSGAGSKAFF
TRBV5-1	few	TRBJ2-5	TRBD2	TGCGCCAGCAGCTGGGAGACTAGCGGTCAGTTGGGGGAGCAGTACTTC	CASSWETSGQLGEQYF
TRBV12-5	.	TRBJ2-3	TRBD2	TGTGCTAGTGGTCCCGGACTAGCGGGGAGCACAGATACGCAGTATTTT	CASGPGLAGSTDTQYF
TRBV12-3/TRBV12-4	few	TRBJ1-2	TRBD1	TGTGCCAGCAGGCTGACAGGGTGGGGCGGCTACACCTTC	CASRLTGWGGYTF
TRBV18	.	TRBJ2-3	TRBD2	TGTGCCAGCTCACCATTTTCCACGACCCAGGGACTAGCAACAGATACGCAGTATTTT	CASSPFSTTQGLATDTQYF
TRBV6-1	.	TRBJ1-5	.	TGTGCCAGCAGTGGTTTCGTTCTTCGGGTTGGTCAGCCCCAGCATTTT	CASSGFVLRVGQPQHF
TRBV5-1	.	TRBJ1-4	.	TGCGCCAGCAGCCTTACAGGCCTGGGTGAAAAACTGTTTTTT	CASSLTGLGEKLFF
TRBV28	once	TRBJ2-3	TRBD2	TGTGCCAGCAGCCTGGGACTAGCGGGAGTGGGCGGGACAGATACGCAGTATTTT	CASSLGLAGVGGTDTQYF
TRBV7-2	.	TRBJ2-3	.	TGTGCCAGCAGCTCAGGGCCCCTGGACGATACGCAGTATTTT	CASSSGPLDDTQYF
TRBV2	.	TRBJ2-7	TRBD2	TGTGCCAGCAGTGAATTGTGGACTAGCGGGAACGAGCAGTACTTC	CASSELWTSGNEQYF
TRBV3-1	few	TRBJ1-2	.	TGTGCCAGCAGACAGGGACTTTATGGCTACACCTTC	CASRQGLYGYTF
TRBV2	.	TRBJ1-1	.	TGTGCCAGCAAAAACATGAACATTGAAGCTTTCTTT	CASKNMNIEAFF
TRBV20-1	few	TRBJ1-5	.	TGCAGTGCTAGAGATTGGGCAGGGGTGAAACAGCCCCAGCATTTT	CSARDWAGVKQPQHF